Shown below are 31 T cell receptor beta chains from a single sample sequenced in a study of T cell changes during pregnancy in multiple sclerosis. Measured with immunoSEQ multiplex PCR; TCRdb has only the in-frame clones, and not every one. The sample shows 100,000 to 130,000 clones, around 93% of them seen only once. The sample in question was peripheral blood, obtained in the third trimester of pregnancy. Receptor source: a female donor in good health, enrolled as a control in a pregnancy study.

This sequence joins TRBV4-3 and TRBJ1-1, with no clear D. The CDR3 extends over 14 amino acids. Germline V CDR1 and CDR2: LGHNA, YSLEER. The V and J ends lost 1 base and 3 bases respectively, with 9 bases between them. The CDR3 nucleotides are TGCGCCAGCAGCCAAGGCGCTGGTTACACTGAAGCTTTCTTT. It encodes CASSQGAGYTEAFF.

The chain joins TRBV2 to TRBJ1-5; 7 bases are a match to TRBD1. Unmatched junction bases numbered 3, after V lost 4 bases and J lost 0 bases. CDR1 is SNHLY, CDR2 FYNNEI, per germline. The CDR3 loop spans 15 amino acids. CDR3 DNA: TGTGCCAGCAGTGGACAGGGCTATAGCAATCAGCCCCAGCATTTT. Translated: CASSGQGYSNQPQHF.

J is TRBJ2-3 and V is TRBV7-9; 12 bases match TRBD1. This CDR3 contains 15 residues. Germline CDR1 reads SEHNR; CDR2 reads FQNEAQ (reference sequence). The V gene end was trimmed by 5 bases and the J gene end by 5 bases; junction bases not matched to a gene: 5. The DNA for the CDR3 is TGTGCCAGCAGCGAGGGACAGGGGGCAATAGATACGCAGTATTTT. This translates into CASSEGQGAIDTQYF.

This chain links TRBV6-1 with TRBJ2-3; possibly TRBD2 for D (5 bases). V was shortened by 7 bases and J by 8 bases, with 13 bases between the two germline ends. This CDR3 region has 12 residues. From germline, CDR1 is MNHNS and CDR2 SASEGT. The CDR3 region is CASTDEGRTQYF. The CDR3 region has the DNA TGTGCCAGCACGGATGAGGGTCGTACGCAGTATTTT.

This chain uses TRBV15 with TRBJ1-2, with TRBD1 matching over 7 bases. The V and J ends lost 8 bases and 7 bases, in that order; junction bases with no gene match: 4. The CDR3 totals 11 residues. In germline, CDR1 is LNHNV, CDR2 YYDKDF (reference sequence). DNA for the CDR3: TGTGCCACCCGACAGGGTAGTGGCTACACCTTC. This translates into CATRQGSGYTF. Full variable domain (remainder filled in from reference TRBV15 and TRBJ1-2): DAMVIQNPRYQVTQFGKPVTLSCSQTLNHNVMYWYQQKSSQAPKLLFHYYDKDFNNEADTPDNFQSRRPNTSFCFLDIRSPGLGDTAMYLCATRQGSGYTFGSGTRLTVV.

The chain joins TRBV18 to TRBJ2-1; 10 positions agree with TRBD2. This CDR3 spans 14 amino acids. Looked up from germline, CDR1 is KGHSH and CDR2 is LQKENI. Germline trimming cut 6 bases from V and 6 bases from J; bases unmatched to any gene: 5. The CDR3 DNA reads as TGTGCCAGCTCCTCCGCTAGCGGGGGCAATGAGCAGTTCTTC. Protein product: CASSSASGGNEQFF.

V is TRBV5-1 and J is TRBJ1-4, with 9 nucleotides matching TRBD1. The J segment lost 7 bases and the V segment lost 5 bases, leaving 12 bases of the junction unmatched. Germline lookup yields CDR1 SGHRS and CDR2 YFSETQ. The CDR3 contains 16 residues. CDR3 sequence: CASRLGQGRVAEKLFF. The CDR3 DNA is TGCGCCAGCAGACTCGGACAGGGGCGGGTGGCTGAAAAACTGTTTTTT.

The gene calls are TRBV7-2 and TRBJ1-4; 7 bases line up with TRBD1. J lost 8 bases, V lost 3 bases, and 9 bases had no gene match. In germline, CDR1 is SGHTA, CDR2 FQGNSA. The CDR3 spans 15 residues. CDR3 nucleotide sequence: TGTGCCAGCAGCTTTCCAGGGGGTAGGCGCGAAAAACTGTTTTTT. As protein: CASSFPGGRREKLFF.

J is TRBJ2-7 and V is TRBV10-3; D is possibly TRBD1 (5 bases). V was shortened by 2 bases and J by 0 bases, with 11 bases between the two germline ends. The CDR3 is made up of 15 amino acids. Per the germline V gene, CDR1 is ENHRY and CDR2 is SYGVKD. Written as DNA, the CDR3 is TGTGCCATCAGTGAGGTAAATGACAGCTCCTACGAGCAGTACTTC. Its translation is CAISEVNDSSYEQYF.

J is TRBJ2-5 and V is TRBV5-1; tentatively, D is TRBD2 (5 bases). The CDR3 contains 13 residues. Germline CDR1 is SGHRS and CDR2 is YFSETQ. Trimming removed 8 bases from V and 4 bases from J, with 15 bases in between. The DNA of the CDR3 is TGCGCCAGTAAGACGGGGATGGGAGAGACCCAGTACTTC. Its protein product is CASKTGMGETQYF.

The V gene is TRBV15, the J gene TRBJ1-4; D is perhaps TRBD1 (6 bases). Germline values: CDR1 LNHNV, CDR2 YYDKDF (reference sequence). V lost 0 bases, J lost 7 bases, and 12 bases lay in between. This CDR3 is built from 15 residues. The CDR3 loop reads CATSRDGTSVEKLFF. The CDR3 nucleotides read TGTGCCACCAGCAGAGATGGGACAAGCGTTGAAAAACTGTTTTTT.

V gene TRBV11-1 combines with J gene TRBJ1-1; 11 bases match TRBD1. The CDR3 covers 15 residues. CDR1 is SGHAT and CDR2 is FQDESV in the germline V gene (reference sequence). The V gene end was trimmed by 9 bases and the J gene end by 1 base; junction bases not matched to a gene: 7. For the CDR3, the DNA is TGTGCCAGTGTCGGACAGGGGGCGAGGAACACTGAAGCTTTCTTT. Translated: CASVGQGARNTEAFF.

Written as DNA, the CDR3 is TGTGCCAGCAGCCCACCCCGGACTAGCGGGGGGGCCTCAGATACGCAGTATTTT. It encodes CASSPPRTSGGASDTQYF. V and J are TRBV7-3 and TRBJ2-3, with TRBD2 matching over 15 bases. Germline CDR1 reads SGHTA; CDR2 reads FQGTGA. The CDR3 has 18 residues. J was trimmed by 4 bases and V by 5 bases; bases with no gene match: 10.

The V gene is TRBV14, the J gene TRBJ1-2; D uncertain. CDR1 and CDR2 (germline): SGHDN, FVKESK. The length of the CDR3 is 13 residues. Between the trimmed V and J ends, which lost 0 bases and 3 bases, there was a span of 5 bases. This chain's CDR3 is CASSQDTDYGYTF. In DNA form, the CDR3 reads TGTGCCAGCAGCCAAGACACAGACTATGGCTACACCTTC.

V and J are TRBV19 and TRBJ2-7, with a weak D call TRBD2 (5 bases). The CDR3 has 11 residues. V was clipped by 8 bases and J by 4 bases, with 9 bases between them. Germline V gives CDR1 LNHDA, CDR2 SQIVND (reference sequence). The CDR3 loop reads CASGGLYEQYF. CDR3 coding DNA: TGTGCCAGTGGCGGGCTATACGAGCAGTACTTC.

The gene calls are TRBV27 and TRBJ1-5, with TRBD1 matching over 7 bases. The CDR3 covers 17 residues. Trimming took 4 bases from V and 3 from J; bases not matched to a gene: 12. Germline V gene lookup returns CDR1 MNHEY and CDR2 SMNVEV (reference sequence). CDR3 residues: CASSSLSRQGANQPQHF. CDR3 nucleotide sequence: TGTGCCAGCAGTTCCTTAAGCCGACAGGGTGCCAATCAGCCCCAGCATTTT.

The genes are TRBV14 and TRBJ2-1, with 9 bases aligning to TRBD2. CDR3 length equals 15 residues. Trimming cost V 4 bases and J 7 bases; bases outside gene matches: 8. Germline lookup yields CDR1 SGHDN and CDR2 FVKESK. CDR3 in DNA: TGTGCCAGCAGCCCTATTAGCGGGGGTCCGAATGAGCAGTTCTTC. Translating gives CASSPISGGPNEQFF. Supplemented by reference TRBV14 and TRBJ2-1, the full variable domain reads EAGVTQFPSHSVIEKGQTVTLRCDPISGHDNLYWYRRVMGKEIKFLLHFVKESKQDESGMPNNRFLAERTGGTYSTLKVQPAELEDSGVYFCASSPISGGPNEQFFGPGTRLTVL.

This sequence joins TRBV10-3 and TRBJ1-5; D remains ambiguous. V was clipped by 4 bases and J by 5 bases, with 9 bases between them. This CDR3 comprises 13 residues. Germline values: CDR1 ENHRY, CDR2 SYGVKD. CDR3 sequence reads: CAISVLGDQPQHF. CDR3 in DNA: TGTGCCATCAGTGTTCTCGGTGATCAGCCCCAGCATTTT.

CDR3 nucleotide sequence: TGTGCCAGTAGTAATAACCGGGACAGCTCCTACGAGCAGTACTTC. This sequence encodes CASSNNRDSSYEQYF. This chain uses TRBV19 with TRBJ2-7; 7 positions agree with TRBD1. From germline, CDR1 is LNHDA and CDR2 SQIVND (reference sequence). The CDR3 runs 15 residues. Unmatched junction bases numbered 6, after V lost 4 bases and J lost 0 bases.

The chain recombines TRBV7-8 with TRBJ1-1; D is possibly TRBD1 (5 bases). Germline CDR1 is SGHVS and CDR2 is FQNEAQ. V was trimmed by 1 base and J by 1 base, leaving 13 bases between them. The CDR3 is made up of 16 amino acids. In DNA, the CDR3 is TGTGCCAGCAGCTTAGTGGGTTCAGGGTCGAACACTGAAGCTTTCTTT. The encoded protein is CASSLVGSGSNTEAFF.

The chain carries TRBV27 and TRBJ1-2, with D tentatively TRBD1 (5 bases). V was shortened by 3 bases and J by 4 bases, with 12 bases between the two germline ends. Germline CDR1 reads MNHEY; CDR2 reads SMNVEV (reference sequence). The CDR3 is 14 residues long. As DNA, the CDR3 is TGTGCCAGCAGTTTTGGGAGGGGCGCCTATGGCTACACCTTC. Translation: CASSFGRGAYGYTF.

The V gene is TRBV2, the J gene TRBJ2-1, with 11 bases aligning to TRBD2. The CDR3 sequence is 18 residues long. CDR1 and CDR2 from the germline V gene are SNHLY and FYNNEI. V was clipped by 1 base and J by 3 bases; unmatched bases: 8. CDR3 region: CASSEGSSGGTLYNEQFF. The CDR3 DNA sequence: TGTGCCAGCAGTGAAGGGTCTAGCGGGGGGACTCTCTACAATGAGCAGTTCTTC.

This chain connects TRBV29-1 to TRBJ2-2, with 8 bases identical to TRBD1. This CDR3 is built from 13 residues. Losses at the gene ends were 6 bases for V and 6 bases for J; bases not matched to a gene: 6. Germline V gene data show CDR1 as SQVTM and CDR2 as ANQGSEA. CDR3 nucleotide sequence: TGCAGCGTGGACAGGGAAGGGGCCGGGGAGCTGTTTTTT. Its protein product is CSVDREGAGELFF.

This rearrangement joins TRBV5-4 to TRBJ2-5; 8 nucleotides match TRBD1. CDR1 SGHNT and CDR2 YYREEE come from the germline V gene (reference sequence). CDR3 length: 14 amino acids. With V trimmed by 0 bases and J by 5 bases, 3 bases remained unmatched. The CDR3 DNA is TGTGCCAGCAGCTTGGCAGGGGGCAGGGAGACCCAGTACTTC. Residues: CASSLAGGRETQYF.

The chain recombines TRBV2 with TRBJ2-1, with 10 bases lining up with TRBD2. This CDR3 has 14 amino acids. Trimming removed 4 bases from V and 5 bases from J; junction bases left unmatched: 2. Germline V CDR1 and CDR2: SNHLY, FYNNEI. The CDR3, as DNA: TGTGCCAGCAGTGGAGCGGGGGGGCACAATGAGCAGTTCTTC. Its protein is CASSGAGGHNEQFF.

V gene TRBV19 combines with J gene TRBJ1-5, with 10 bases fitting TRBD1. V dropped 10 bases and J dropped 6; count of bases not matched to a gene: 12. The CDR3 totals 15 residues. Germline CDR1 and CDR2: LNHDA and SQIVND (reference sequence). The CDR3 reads CATFPGQGMVQPQHF. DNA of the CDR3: TGTGCCACGTTCCCGGGACAGGGGATGGTTCAGCCCCAGCATTTT.

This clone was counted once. The CDR3 spells CASSEHRQGTQPQHF. The CDR3, as DNA: TGTGCCAGCAGTGAGCACCGACAGGGGACTCAGCCCCAGCATTTT. This chain joins TRBV2 and TRBJ1-5; 8 bases are a match to TRBD1. Germline V gives CDR1 SNHLY, CDR2 FYNNEI. This CDR3 comprises 15 residues. V shed 3 bases and J 6 bases; nucleotides not matched to a gene: 7.

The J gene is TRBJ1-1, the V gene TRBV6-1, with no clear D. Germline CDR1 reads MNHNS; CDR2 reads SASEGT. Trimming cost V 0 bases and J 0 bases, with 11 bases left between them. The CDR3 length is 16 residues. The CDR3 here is CASSEALIGLNTEAFF. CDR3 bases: TGTGCCAGCAGTGAAGCGTTGATCGGGTTGAACACTGAAGCTTTCTTT.

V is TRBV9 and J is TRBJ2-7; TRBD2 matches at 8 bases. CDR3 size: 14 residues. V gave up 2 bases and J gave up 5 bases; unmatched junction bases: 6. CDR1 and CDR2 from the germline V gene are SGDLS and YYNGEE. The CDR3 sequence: CASSVSGAPDEQYF. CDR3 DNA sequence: TGTGCCAGCAGCGTTAGCGGGGCCCCGGACGAGCAGTACTTC.

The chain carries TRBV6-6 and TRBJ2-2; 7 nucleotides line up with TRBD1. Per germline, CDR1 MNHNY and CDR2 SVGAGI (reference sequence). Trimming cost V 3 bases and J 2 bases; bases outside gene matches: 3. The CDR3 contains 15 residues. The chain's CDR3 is CASSYGTANTGELFF. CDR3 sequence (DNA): TGTGCCAGCAGTTATGGGACAGCTAACACCGGGGAGCTGTTTTTT.

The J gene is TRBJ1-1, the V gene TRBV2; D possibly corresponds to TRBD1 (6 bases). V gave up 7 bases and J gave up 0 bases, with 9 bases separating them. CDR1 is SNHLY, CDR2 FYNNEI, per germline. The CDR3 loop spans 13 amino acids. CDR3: CASKAGVNTEAFF. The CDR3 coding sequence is TGTGCCAGCAAGGCAGGGGTGAACACTGAAGCTTTCTTT.